The T cell receptor beta chain under discussion was sequenced for a study of identical twins. General study findings and limits: Cord blood beta clonotypes that were abundant carried fewer insertions, and memory repertoires showed no such trend. Less excess twin sharing appeared in beta out-of-frame sequences.

Through template switching, a universal primer site was introduced, and the cDNA contained unique molecular identifiers. TCRdb fed the 5' RACE reads into MiXCR, producing one record per CDR3 protein. The repertoire includes hundreds of thousands of distinct CDR3 sequences, less than 7% of them detected once, and around 2% sits in the top ten. In regard to this clonotype: Antigen unknown.

Trimming left V 5 bases short and J 2 bases short, with 13 bases between. Germline V gives CDR1 SEHNR, CDR2 FQNEAQ (reference sequence). There are 15 residues in the CDR3. The sequence was obtained from a man aged 18 to 30 in good health. The specimen sequenced was naive T cells sorted from blood. The rearrangement uses TRBV7-9 and TRBJ2-1, with D possibly TRBD1 on 6 matching bases. The CDR3 sequence: CASSARAGAYNEQFF. The CDR3, as DNA: TGTGCCAGCAGCGCCCGGGCAGGGGCCTACAATGAGCAGTTCTTC.